The T cell receptor (beta chain) under discussion was sequenced for a study of CD8+ T cells in alopecia areata. Study conclusions and caveats: Lesional scalp, especially alopecia totalis/universalis, showed higher clonality than normal scalp.

This clone was picked up a small number of times. What it recognizes is unknown. CDR1 and CDR2 from the germline V gene are SGHNT and YYREEE (reference sequence). There are 13 residues in the CDR3. Trimming shortened V by 3 bases and J by 7 bases, and 13 bases separated the two germline ends. The sequencing template was cDNA reverse transcribed from extracted RNA. The table came from immunoSEQ multiplex PCR; TCRdb's copy has only in-frame clones and leaves some out. Seen here are more than 95,000 clones, about 50% observed once, and the top ten hold roughly 10%. This sequence joins TRBV5-4 and TRBJ2-5, with unresolved D. The specimen sequenced was NKG2D-low CD8+ T cells sorted from blood. The sequence was obtained from a human donor with alopecia areata. CDR3 sequence reads: CASSSSGGGTQYF. CDR3 sequence (DNA): TGTGCCAGCAGCTCTTCCGGTGGCGGGACCCAGTACTTC.